Below are 22 T cell receptor beta chains sequenced from a single sample in a study of blood T cells in healthy people across ages. Alongside a J-beta primer mix, a sample-barcoded 5' primer served in a second PCR lasting about 6 to 11 cycles. Using its own MiXCR run on the 5' RACE reads, TCRdb lists one record per CDR3 protein. The profile covers about 1.6 million distinct CDR3 sequences, with roughly a third appearing a single time and about 11% taken by the ten largest. Sequencing input: blood. All receptors come from a woman in her twenties or thirties in good health.

This clonotype has only a few counts. V gene TRBV29-1 combines with J gene TRBJ1-2, with 7 bases aligning to TRBD1. Per germline, CDR1 SQVTM and CDR2 ANQGSEA. Trimming at V came to 5 bases and at J to 0 bases, leaving 9 bases not matched to a gene. The CDR3 spans 15 residues. The CDR3 protein is CSVPFGTASNYGYTF. Written as DNA, the CDR3 is TGCAGCGTTCCCTTCGGGACAGCTTCTAACTATGGCTACACCTTC.

The V and J genes are TRBV15 and TRBJ2-4, with 10 bases aligning to TRBD2. TRBJ2-7 matches the DNA end more closely, so the J call is doubtful. From germline, CDR1 is LNHNV and CDR2 YYDKDF (reference sequence). This CDR3 region has 20 residues. CDR3: CATSRVSGASGSGSLYEQYF. CDR3 nucleotides: TGTGCCACCAGCAGAGTTTCCGGGGCTAGCGGGAGTGGGTCCCTCTACGAGCAGTACTTC.

This clonotype has ten or more counts. This chain joins TRBV7-8 and TRBJ2-7; TRBD1 matches 7 bases. The germline CDR1 and CDR2 sequences are SGHVS and FQNEAQ. The junction had 13 bases not matched to a gene; V was cut back by 5 bases and J by 6 bases. This CDR3 comprises 15 residues. CDR3 DNA sequence: TGTGCCAGCAGCGTCACTACAGGGGTGGGTTCCGAGCAGTACTTC. Translating it yields CASSVTTGVGSEQYF.

This clonotype was seen just once. V and J are TRBV7-3 and TRBJ2-1, with D tentatively TRBD2 (5 bases). The DNA end is more similar to TRBJ2-7, so the J call may be wrong. This CDR3 comprises 15 residues. Germline CDR1 and CDR2: SGHTA and FQGTGA. CDR3: CASSQLGSSYNEQYF. The CDR3 region has the DNA TGTGCCAGCAGCCAACTAGGGAGCTCCTACAATGAGCAGTACTTC.

As to this clonotype: At one boundary the junction diverges from the germline segment, which might be a read error. The rearrangement links TRBV9 to TRBJ2-1; D ambiguous. The CDR3 is 19 residues long. Germline loops: CDR1 SGDLS, CDR2 YYNGEE. CDR3 sequence: CASSDRAEAPTSSYNGQFF. DNA of the CDR3: TGTGCCAGCAGCGACCGTGCTGAGGCCCCCACCAGCTCCTACAATGGGCAGTTCTTC.

CDR3 in DNA: TGCAGTGCCCACAGGGTGCCTGAAGCTTTCTTT. It is translated as CSAHRVPEAFF. V gene TRBV20-1 combines with J gene TRBJ1-1, with a weak D call TRBD1 (6 bases). With 6 bases removed from V and 6 bases from J, the gap between germline ends came to 11 bases. This CDR3 is 11 amino acids long. Germline V lookup: CDR1 DFQATT, CDR2 SNEGSKA (reference sequence).

The sample holds a few counts of this clonotype. J is TRBJ2-3 and V is TRBV5-6; no reliable D call. The CDR3 is 15 residues long. Trimming shortened V by 4 bases and J by 0 bases, and 12 bases separated the two germline ends. Germline V gives CDR1 SGHDT, CDR2 YYEEEE. The CDR3 nucleotides read TGTGCCAGCAGCGGCATAACCTCTAGCACAGATACGCAGTATTTT. This gives the protein CASSGITSSTDTQYF.

The chain links TRBV4-1 to TRBJ2-7; possible D gene TRBD2, 5 bases. This CDR3 contains 17 residues. Germline V gives CDR1 MGHRA, CDR2 YSYEKL. V lost 3 bases, J lost 2 bases, and 20 bases lay in between. CDR3 nucleotide sequence: TGCGCCAGCAGCCAGTCTTTCGGTGGAGGCTTTGCCTACGAGCAGTACTTC. Translation: CASSQSFGGGFAYEQYF.

This chain links TRBV27 with TRBJ2-1; weak D call: TRBD2 (6 bases). The CDR3 is 12 residues long. V was shortened by 10 bases and J by 6 bases, with 13 bases between the two germline ends. Germline V gene sequence: CDR1 MNHEY, CDR2 SMNVEV (reference sequence). In nucleotides, the CDR3 is TGTGCCATCAATTGGAGGGGCAATGAGCAGTTCTTC. Its protein is CAINWRGNEQFF.

The J gene is TRBJ1-2, the V gene TRBV29-1; D might be TRBD1 (6 bases). The germline V gene has CDR1 SQVTM and CDR2 ANQGSEA. The CDR3 contains 15 residues. Trimming stripped 3 bases from V and 8 bases from J, with 22 bases between. This CDR3 is CSVERGANLGSGYTF. The CDR3 region has the DNA TGCAGCGTTGAGAGGGGGGCGAACCTTGGAAGCGGCTACACCTTC. Using reference TRBV29-1 and TRBJ1-2 for the parts outside the CDR3, the full variable domain is SAVISQKPSRDICQRGTSLTIQCQVDSQVTMMFWYRQQPGQSLTLIATANQGSEATYESGFVIDKFPISRPNLTFSTLTVSNMSPEDSSIYLCSVERGANLGSGYTFGSGTRLTVV.

This sequence joins TRBV20-1 and TRBJ2-1; possible D gene TRBD1, 6 bases. Germline V gene data show CDR1 as DFQATT and CDR2 as SNEGSKA (reference sequence). The length of the CDR3 is 14 residues. V lost 6 bases, J lost 9 bases, and 21 bases lay in between. The CDR3 loop reads CSAEGQLLWGEQFF. In DNA form, the CDR3 reads TGCAGTGCCGAGGGACAACTATTATGGGGTGAGCAGTTCTTC.

The chain couples TRBV6-2 or TRBV6-3 to TRBJ2-5; maybe TRBD2 (5 bases). V was trimmed by 5 bases and J by 5 bases, leaving 21 bases between them. CDR1 and CDR2 (germline): MNHEY, SVGEGT. This CDR3 contains 16 residues. The chain's CDR3 is CASSPPREPPSETQYF. Here the CDR3 DNA reads TGTGCCAGCAGTCCCCCTAGGGAGCCGCCAAGCGAGACCCAGTACTTC.

The rearrangement uses TRBV6-2 or TRBV6-3 and TRBJ2-5, with a weak D call TRBD2 (6 bases). V lost 7 bases to trimming and J lost 0 bases, with 15 bases between them. The length of the CDR3 is 15 residues. The germline gives CDR1 MNHEY, CDR2 SVGEGT. The CDR3 here is CASNLAPLYQETQYF. The CDR3 DNA sequence: TGTGCCAGCAACCTAGCGCCCCTCTACCAAGAGACCCAGTACTTC.

The J gene is TRBJ1-1, the V gene TRBV10-3; 9 positions agree with TRBD1. The J segment lost 4 bases and the V segment lost 11 bases, leaving 8 bases of the junction unmatched. The germline gives CDR1 ENHRY, CDR2 SYGVKD. The CDR3 has 13 residues. This CDR3 is CALRQGEGTEAFF. The CDR3, as DNA: TGTGCCCTCCGACAGGGGGAAGGCACTGAAGCTTTCTTT.

The chain carries TRBV5-1 and TRBJ2-7; perhaps TRBD2 as D (5 bases). CDR1 is SGHRS and CDR2 is YFSETQ in the germline V gene. CDR3 size: 17 residues. Trimming shortened V by 0 bases and J by 3 bases, and 19 bases separated the two germline ends. In DNA, the CDR3 is TGCGCCAGCAGCTTGGGTATTGGGTCGGGGTTTGGCTACGAGCAGTACTTC. This gives the protein CASSLGIGSGFGYEQYF.

This clonotype was found a few times. This chain connects TRBV29-1 to TRBJ1-4; D is perhaps TRBD1 (5 bases). Looked up from germline, CDR1 is SQVTM and CDR2 is ANQGSEA. The CDR3 extends over 13 amino acids. V was pared by 6 bases and J by 4 bases, with 12 bases between. In DNA form, the CDR3 reads TGCAGCGTGGGGACGGTCCTTAATGAAAAACTGTTTTTT. Translated, it gives CSVGTVLNEKLFF.

This clonotype was observed many times. V gene TRBV27 combines with J gene TRBJ2-7; TRBD1 might be the D (6 bases). Deletions cut 5 bases from V and 4 bases from J, with 18 bases between. Germline CDR1 is MNHEY and CDR2 is SMNVEV (reference sequence). This CDR3 spans 15 amino acids. The CDR3 region has the DNA TGTGCCAGCAGTCCATACAGGGCCTCGGGGTACGAGCAGTACTTC. Translation gives CASSPYRASGYEQYF.

J is TRBJ2-1 and V is TRBV7-9, with D perhaps TRBD1 or TRBD2 (5 bases each). V lost 1 base and J 9 bases, leaving 13 bases between the germline ends. Germline values: CDR1 SEHNR, CDR2 FQNEAQ (reference sequence). The CDR3 loop spans 14 amino acids. The CDR3 loop reads CASSLGQGRIEQFF. The DNA for the CDR3 is TGTGCCAGCAGCTTAGGCCAGGGACGAATTGAGCAGTTCTTC.

This clonotype was found a few times. The rearrangement joins TRBV29-1 to TRBJ2-1, with D perhaps matching TRBD1 or TRBD2 (5 bases each). Trimming cost V 7 bases and J 3 bases, with 16 bases left between them. The CDR3 loop spans 14 amino acids. Per germline, CDR1 SQVTM and CDR2 ANQGSEA. The CDR3 region is CSARDGAYYNEQFF. The CDR3 region has the DNA TGCAGCGCCCGGGACGGGGCATACTACAATGAGCAGTTCTTC.

The genes are TRBV30 and TRBJ1-1; 10 bases are a match to TRBD1. Germline V gives CDR1 GTSNPN, CDR2 SVGIG (reference sequence). The CDR3 extends over 15 amino acids. Germline trimming cut 1 base from V and 3 bases from J; bases unmatched to any gene: 5. The CDR3 DNA follows: TGTGCCTGGAGTGCCCTGGGACAGGGGTACACTGAAGCTTTCTTT. Translated: CAWSALGQGYTEAFF.

This sequence joins TRBV7-9 and TRBJ2-7; 8 bases line up with TRBD1. This CDR3 contains 15 residues. In germline, CDR1 is SEHNR, CDR2 FQNEAQ (reference sequence). J was trimmed by 5 bases and V by 5 bases; bases with no gene match: 11. The CDR3 DNA is TGTGCCAGCAGCCGACCCCAGGGGGCGGGCAACGAGCAGTACTTC. It translates to CASSRPQGAGNEQYF.

This chain joins TRBV12-3 or TRBV12-4 and TRBJ1-1; 7 bases align to TRBD1. Trimming cost V 3 bases and J 4 bases; bases outside gene matches: 8. The CDR3 runs to 15 residues. The CDR3 sequence is CASSFEQGIRTEAFF. CDR3 DNA: TGTGCCAGCAGTTTTGAACAGGGGATTCGCACTGAAGCTTTCTTT.